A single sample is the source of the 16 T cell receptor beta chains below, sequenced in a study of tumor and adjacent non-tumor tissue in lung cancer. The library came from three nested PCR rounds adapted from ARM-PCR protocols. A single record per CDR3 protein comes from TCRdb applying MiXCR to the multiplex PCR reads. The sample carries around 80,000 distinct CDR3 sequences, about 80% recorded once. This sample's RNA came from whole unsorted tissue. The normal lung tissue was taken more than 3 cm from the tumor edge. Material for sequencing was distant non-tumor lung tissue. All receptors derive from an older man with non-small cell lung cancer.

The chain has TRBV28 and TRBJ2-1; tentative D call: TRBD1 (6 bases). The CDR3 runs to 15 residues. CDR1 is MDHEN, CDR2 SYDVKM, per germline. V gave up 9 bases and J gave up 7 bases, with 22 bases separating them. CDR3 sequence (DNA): TGTGCCAGTAGTCTCACGACAGGTTGGAAGAATGAGCAGTTCTTC. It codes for CASSLTTGWKNEQFF.

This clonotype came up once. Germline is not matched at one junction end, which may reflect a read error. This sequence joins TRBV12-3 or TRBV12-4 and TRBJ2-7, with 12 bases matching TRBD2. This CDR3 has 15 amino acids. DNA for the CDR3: TGCGCCAGCAGTTTCACTAGCGGGAGGCCCTACGAGCAGTACTTC. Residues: CASSFTSGRPYEQYF.

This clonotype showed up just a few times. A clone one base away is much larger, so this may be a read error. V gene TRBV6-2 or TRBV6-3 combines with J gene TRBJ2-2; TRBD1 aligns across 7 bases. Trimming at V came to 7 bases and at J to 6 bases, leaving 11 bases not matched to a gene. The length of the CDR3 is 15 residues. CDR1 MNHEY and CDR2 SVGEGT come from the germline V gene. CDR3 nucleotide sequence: TGTGCCAGCACTTTCCGGGACAGACGTCCCGGGGAGCTGTTTTTT. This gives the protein CASTFRDRRPGELFF.

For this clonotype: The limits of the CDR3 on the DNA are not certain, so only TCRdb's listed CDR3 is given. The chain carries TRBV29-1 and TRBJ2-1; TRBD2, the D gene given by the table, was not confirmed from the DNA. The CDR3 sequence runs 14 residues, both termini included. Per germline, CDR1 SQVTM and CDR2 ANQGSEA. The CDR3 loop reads CSAVGRGTSNELSF.

The DNA for the CDR3 is TGTGCCAGCAGCTTCCTATTATGGGGAAGCTCAGATACGCAGTATTTT. Residues: CASSFLLWGSSDTQYF. The chain uses TRBV7-8 and TRBJ2-3, with D unresolved. This CDR3 spans 16 amino acids. Trimming took 3 bases from V and 4 from J, leaving 17 bases between them. From germline, CDR1 is SGHVS and CDR2 FQNEAQ.

CDR3 DNA: TGTGCCAGCAGTTTCTCCGGGACAGGGCAGCTGACTGGCTACACCTTC. Protein: CASSFSGTGQLTGYTF. The chain couples TRBV6-5 to TRBJ1-2; 9 positions agree with TRBD1. CDR1 is MNHEY and CDR2 is SVGAGI in the germline V gene. The CDR3 runs 16 residues. Trimming at V came to 4 bases and at J to 7 bases, leaving 13 bases not matched to a gene.

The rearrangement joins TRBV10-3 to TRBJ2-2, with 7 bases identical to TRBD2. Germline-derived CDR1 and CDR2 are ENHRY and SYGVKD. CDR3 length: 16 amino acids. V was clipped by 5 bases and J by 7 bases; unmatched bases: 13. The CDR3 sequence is CAISPSAGVDSGELFF. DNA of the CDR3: TGTGCCATCAGTCCCTCCGCGGGGGTAGACAGCGGGGAGCTGTTTTTT.

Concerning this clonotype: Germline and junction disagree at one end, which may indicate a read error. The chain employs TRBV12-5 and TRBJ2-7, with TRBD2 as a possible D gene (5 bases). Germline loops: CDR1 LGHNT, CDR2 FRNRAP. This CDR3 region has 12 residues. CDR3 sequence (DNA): TGTACTAGTGGTTTGGGAAACTACGAGCAGTACTTC. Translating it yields CTSGLGNYEQYF.

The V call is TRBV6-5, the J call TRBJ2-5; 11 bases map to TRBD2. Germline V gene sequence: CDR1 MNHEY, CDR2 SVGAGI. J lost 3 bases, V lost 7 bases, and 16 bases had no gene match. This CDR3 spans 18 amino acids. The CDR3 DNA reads TGTGCCAGCAATCAGAGGGGGGTGCTAGCGGGAGGAGAAGAGACCCAGTACTTC. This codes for CASNQRGVLAGGEETQYF.

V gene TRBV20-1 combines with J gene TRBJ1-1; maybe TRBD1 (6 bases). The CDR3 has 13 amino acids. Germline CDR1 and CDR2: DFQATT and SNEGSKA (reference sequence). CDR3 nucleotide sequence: TGCGGGGGGGCAGACCCCATAAAAAATGAAGCTTTCTTT. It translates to CGGADPIKNEAFF.

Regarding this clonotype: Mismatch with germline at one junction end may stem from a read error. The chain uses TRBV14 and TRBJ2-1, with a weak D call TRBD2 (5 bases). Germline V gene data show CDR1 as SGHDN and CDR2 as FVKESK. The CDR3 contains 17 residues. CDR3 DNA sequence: TGTACCAGCAGCCAAGAACTCCCTAACGGGATATACAATGAGCAGTTCTTC. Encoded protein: CTSSQELPNGIYNEQFF.

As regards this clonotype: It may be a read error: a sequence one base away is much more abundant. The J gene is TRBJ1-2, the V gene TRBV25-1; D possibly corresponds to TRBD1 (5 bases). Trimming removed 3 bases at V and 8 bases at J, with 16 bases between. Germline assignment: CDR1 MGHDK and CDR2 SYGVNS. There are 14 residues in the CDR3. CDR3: CASSDSGHGKGYTF. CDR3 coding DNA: TGTGCCAGCAGTGATTCTGGACATGGGAAGGGCTACACCTTC.

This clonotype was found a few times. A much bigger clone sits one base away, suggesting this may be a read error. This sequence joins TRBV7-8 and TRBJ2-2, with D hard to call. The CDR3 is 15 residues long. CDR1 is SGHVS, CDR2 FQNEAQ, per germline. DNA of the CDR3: TGTGCCAGCAGATTAGTTGCAGGTCCCAGGGGGGAGCTGTTTTTT. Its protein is CASRLVAGPRGELFF.

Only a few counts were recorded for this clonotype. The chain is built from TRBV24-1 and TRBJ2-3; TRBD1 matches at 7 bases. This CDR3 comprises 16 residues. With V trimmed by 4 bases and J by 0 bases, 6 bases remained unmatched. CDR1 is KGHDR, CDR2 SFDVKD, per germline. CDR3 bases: TGTGCCACCAGTGACGTTCCGGGACAGAGCACAGATACGCAGTATTTT. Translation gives CATSDVPGQSTDTQYF.

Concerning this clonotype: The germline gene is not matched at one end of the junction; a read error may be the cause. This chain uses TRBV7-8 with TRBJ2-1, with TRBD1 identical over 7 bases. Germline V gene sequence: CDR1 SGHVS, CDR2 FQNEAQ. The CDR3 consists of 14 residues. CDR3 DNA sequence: TGTGCCAGCCTCAGGGGGAGCTCCCACAATGAGCAGTTCTTC. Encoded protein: CASLRGSSHNEQFF.

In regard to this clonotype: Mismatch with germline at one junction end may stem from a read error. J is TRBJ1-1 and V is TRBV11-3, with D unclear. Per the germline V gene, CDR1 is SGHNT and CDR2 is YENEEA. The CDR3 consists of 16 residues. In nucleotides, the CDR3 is TGTGCCACCAGCTTCCGGGAGAGAACCCTGAGCACTGAAGCTTTCTTT. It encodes CATSFRERTLSTEAFF.